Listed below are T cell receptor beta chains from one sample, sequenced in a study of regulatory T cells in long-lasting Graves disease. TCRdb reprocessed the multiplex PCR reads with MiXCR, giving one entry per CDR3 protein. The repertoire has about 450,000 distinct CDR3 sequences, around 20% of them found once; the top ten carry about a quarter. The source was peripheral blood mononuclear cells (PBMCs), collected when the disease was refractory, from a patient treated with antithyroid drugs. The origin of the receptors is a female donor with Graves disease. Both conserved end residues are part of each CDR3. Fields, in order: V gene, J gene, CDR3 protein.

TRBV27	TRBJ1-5	CASSRGYPLNQPQHF
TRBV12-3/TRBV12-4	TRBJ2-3	CASTQSSGRVNTQYF
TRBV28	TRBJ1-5	CASSLAITSNQPQHF
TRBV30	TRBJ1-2	CAWEFRDSLFYTF
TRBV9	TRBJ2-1	CASSTDWGNYNEQFF
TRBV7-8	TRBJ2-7	CASSLGSFMDRGYYEQYF
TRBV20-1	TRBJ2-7	CSATQPVSPYEQYF
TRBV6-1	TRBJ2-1	CASRELERPGNNEQFF
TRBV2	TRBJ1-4	CASTLLTDSLNEKLFF
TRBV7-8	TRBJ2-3	CASSSDERGGTDTQYF
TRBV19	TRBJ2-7	CASSMQGGSLRYEQYF
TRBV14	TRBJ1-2	CASSEGTSYGYTF
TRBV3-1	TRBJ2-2	CASSQGLIAGAGELFF
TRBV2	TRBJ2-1	CASSARSSYNKQFF
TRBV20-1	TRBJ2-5	CSARRDRGRRYF
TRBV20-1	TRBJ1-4	CSASRDSNEKLFF
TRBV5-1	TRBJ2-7	CASSLEAVRSYEQYF
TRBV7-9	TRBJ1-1	CASSVLGGGEAFF
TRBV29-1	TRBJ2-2	CSVESEVNTGELFF
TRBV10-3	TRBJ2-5	CAISEGLAEETQYF
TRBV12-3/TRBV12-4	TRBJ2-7	CASSLRGSFGYEQYF